The entry below describes one T cell receptor (beta chain). Its antigen is undetermined. This sample is drawn from a study of CD4 T cells in relation to SARS-CoV-2 and coronaviruses. Produced via immunoSEQ multiplex PCR; TCRdb's table is partial and in-frame only. The data contain 25,000 to 35,000 clones, approximately 75% of them singletons. Germline V gives CDR1 MDHEN, CDR2 SYDVKM. Trimming stripped 7 bases from V and 2 bases from J, with 4 bases between. This CDR3 is built from 11 residues. CD4+ T cells from unexposed donors were obtained before the COVID-19 pandemic (2011-2018). The cells were cultured for less than twelve days before CD4+ T cells were isolated.

This chain links TRBV28 with TRBJ2-3, with D unclear. Sequencing was done on a sample of CD4+ T cells from PBMCs, cultured in vitro. The origin of this receptor is a human donor in good health. Written as DNA, the CDR3 is TGTGCCAGCACCTACACAGATACGCAGTATTTT. This translates into CASTYTDTQYF.